Shown below are 24 T cell receptor beta chains from a single sample sequenced in a study of blood T cell repertoires in COVID-19. TCRdb's copy holds only in-frame clones and misses some; the assay was immunoSEQ multiplex PCR. The data hold approximately 150,000 clones, with around 83% observed a single time. The sample comprised peripheral blood. The receptors come from a man between 60 and 75 years old with active or convalescent COVID-19.

This chain links TRBV19 with TRBJ2-3; 9 bases fit TRBD2. The CDR3 runs to 13 residues. Germline lookup yields CDR1 LNHDA and CDR2 SQIVND (reference sequence). Trimming at V came to 6 bases and at J to 6 bases, leaving 4 bases not matched to a gene. The DNA of the CDR3 is TGTGCCAGTAGCCGCGGACTAGCGGATACGCAGTATTTT. This sequence encodes CASSRGLADTQYF. The full variable domain, rest sourced from reference TRBV19 and TRBJ2-3, is DGGITQSPKYLFRKEGQNVTLSCEQNLNHDAMYWYRQDPGQGLRLIYYSQIVNDFQKGDIAEGYSVSREKKESFPLTVTSAQKNPTAFYLCASSRGLADTQYFGPGTRLTVL.

The chain links TRBV19 to TRBJ2-1; TRBD1 aligns across 7 bases. Germline CDR1 is LNHDA and CDR2 is SQIVND (reference sequence). The V gene end was trimmed by 5 bases and the J gene end by 5 bases; junction bases not matched to a gene: 3. CDR3 length: 13 residues. The CDR3 loop is CASSLGQDNEQFF. CDR3 bases: TGTGCCAGTAGTCTCGGACAGGACAATGAGCAGTTCTTC.

CDR3 in amino acids: CASSPHGTGIGQPQHF. CDR3 nucleotides: TGCGCCAGCAGCCCGCACGGGACAGGGATAGGTCAGCCCCAGCATTTT. The chain uses TRBV4-1 and TRBJ1-5, with 9 bases fitting TRBD1. CDR1 and CDR2 from the germline V gene are MGHRA and YSYEKL. V shed 4 bases and J 6 bases; nucleotides not matched to a gene: 10. There are 16 residues in the CDR3.

For the CDR3, the DNA is TGTGCCAGCAGCTTGGCCTCTGGCTACACCTTC. As protein: CASSLASGYTF. J is TRBJ1-2 and V is TRBV5-6; no clear D. Germline V gene sequence: CDR1 SGHDT, CDR2 YYEEEE. This CDR3 region has 11 residues. The V end lost 0 bases, the J end lost 7 bases, and 4 bases lay between the germline ends.

This rearrangement joins TRBV6-6 to TRBJ1-4, with D possibly TRBD1 on 6 matching bases. CDR1 MNHNY and CDR2 SVGAGI come from the germline V gene (reference sequence). There are 16 residues in the CDR3. Between the trimmed V and J ends, which lost 6 bases and 6 bases, there was a span of 20 bases. The CDR3 region has the DNA TGTGCCAGCAGCCGATCTGACAGGAGAAGGGATGAAAAACTGTTTTTT. Protein: CASSRSDRRRDEKLFF.

The rearrangement joins TRBV4-1 to TRBJ1-2, with 9 nucleotides matching TRBD1. Germline assignment: CDR1 MGHRA and CDR2 YSYEKL. The V segment lost 0 bases and the J segment 5 bases; nucleotides outside the gene matches: 4. The CDR3 loop spans 15 amino acids. CDR3 loop: CASSQDRTGAYGYTF. CDR3 bases: TGCGCCAGCAGCCAAGATCGGACAGGGGCGTATGGCTACACCTTC.

The chain combines TRBV6-5 with TRBJ2-5, with D tentatively TRBD2 (6 bases). The CDR3 has 14 amino acids. Germline loops: CDR1 MNHEY, CDR2 SVGAGI. V was cut by 7 bases and J by 3 bases, with 15 bases left in between. CDR3 nucleotide sequence: TGTGCCAGCAACGCCCCGGGACTCAAAGAGACCCAGTACTTC. As protein: CASNAPGLKETQYF.

The chain has TRBV30 and TRBJ1-1; 7 bases agree with TRBD1. The CDR3 has 13 residues. V dropped 4 bases and J dropped 8; count of bases not matched to a gene: 10. Germline CDR1 is GTSNPN and CDR2 is SVGIG (reference sequence). CDR3 DNA sequence: TGTGCCTGGAATGGACAGGAGGGTCCCGAAGCTTTCTTT. This gives the protein CAWNGQEGPEAFF.

This chain connects TRBV6-6 to TRBJ1-2; 9 nucleotides align to TRBD1. This CDR3 comprises 15 residues. The germline V gene has CDR1 MNHNY and CDR2 SVGAGI (reference sequence). V shed 0 bases and J 5 bases; nucleotides not matched to a gene: 4. CDR3 coding DNA: TGTGCCAGCAGTTACTCCCCTGGACAGGGGTATGGCTACACCTTC. Its protein product is CASSYSPGQGYGYTF.

For the CDR3, the DNA is TGTGCCTGGAGTGTCGGCAGGGGATATGGCTACACCTTC. This gives the protein CAWSVGRGYGYTF. The rearrangement joins TRBV30 to TRBJ1-2, with D possibly being TRBD1 (6 bases). Trimming stripped 0 bases from V and 5 bases from J, with 10 bases between. This CDR3 comprises 13 residues. CDR1 GTSNPN and CDR2 SVGIG come from the germline V gene (reference sequence). Drawing the rest from reference TRBV30 and TRBJ1-2, the complete variable domain is SQTIHQWPATLVQPVGSPLSLECTVEGTSNPNLYWYRQAAGRGLQLLFYSVGIGQISSEVPQNLSASRPQDRQFILSSKKLLLSDSGFYLCAWSVGRGYGYTFGSGTRLTVV.

This clone has only one observation. This sequence joins TRBV6-6 and TRBJ2-7; tentative D call: TRBD1 (6 bases). Trimming pared 7 bases from V and 4 bases from J, leaving 17 bases between. The CDR3 length is 14 residues. CDR1 and CDR2 from the germline V gene are MNHNY and SVGAGI (reference sequence). The CDR3 coding sequence is TGTGCCAGCACGACAGGAGATATGAATTACGAGCAGTACTTC. Its translation: CASTTGDMNYEQYF.

The chain employs TRBV9 and TRBJ2-7; the match to TRBD1 covers 8 bases. V lost 7 bases, J lost 2 bases, and 5 bases stayed unmatched. Germline-derived CDR1 and CDR2 are SGDLS and YYNGEE. The CDR3 sequence is 13 residues long. CDR3 protein: CASPGQGPYEQYF. CDR3 DNA: TGTGCCAGCCCAGGACAGGGCCCCTACGAGCAGTACTTC. Variable domain in full (rest from reference TRBV9 and TRBJ2-7): DSGVTQTPKHLITATGQRVTLRCSPRSGDLSVYWYQQSLDQGLQFLIQYYNGEERAKGNILERFSAQQFPDLHSELNLSSLELGDSALYFCASPGQGPYEQYFGPGTRLTVT.

The chain couples TRBV9 to TRBJ2-5, with 9 positions matching TRBD2. In germline, CDR1 is SGDLS, CDR2 YYNGEE. CDR3 length equals 15 residues. V shed 0 bases, J shed 3 bases, and the junction held 3 bases outside the gene matches. CDR3 DNA: TGTGCCAGCAGCGTAGGGGCTAGCGGGGAAGAGACCCAGTACTTC. Translated: CASSVGASGEETQYF.

This chain joins TRBV18 and TRBJ1-2; D possibly corresponds to TRBD1 (6 bases). Germline CDR1 and CDR2: KGHSH and LQKENI. The length of the CDR3 is 12 residues. V was clipped by 2 bases and J by 8 bases, with 9 bases between them. CDR3 sequence (DNA): TGTGCCAGCTCACCAGGGGGCGTGGGCTACACCTTC. It specifies CASSPGGVGYTF.

This clone was recorded once. V is TRBV19 and J is TRBJ1-5; 7 bases agree with TRBD1. The CDR3 covers 19 residues. Germline V gene sequence: CDR1 LNHDA, CDR2 SQIVND (reference sequence). The J segment lost 0 bases and the V segment lost 5 bases, leaving 16 bases of the junction unmatched. The CDR3 reads CASSLIWDRYYHSNQPQHF. CDR3 DNA: TGTGCCAGTAGTTTGATTTGGGACAGATATTACCATAGCAATCAGCCCCAGCATTTT.

The sample holds one count of this clone. The rearrangement joins TRBV11-3 to TRBJ2-5; 7 bases fit TRBD1. Germline CDR1 and CDR2: SGHNT and YENEEA. CDR3 size: 17 residues. The ends lost 5 bases at V and 3 bases at J; junction bases unmatched: 15. CDR3 sequence: CASSTQTPTGKKETQYF. In DNA form, the CDR3 reads TGTGCCAGCAGCACCCAAACCCCGACAGGGAAGAAAGAGACCCAGTACTTC.

The V and J genes are TRBV24-1 and TRBJ1-1; TRBD1 might be the D (5 bases). V lost 4 bases and J lost 2, with 16 bases in between. Germline V gene lookup returns CDR1 KGHDR and CDR2 SFDVKD. This CDR3 spans 16 amino acids. The CDR3 sequence: CATSEDYRILNTEAFF. The CDR3 DNA is TGTGCCACCAGTGAAGATTACAGGATTCTAAACACTGAAGCTTTCTTT.

The V gene is TRBV18, the J gene TRBJ1-5; a weak D match, TRBD1 (5 bases). The CDR3 extends over 16 amino acids. V was shortened by 3 bases and J by 0 bases, with 12 bases between the two germline ends. CDR1 and CDR2 from the germline V gene are KGHSH and LQKENI. Written as DNA, the CDR3 is TGTGCCAGCTCACCGGGGCAGGTAAATAGCAATCAGCCCCAGCATTTT. Translation gives CASSPGQVNSNQPQHF.

This clone has just a few counts. The rearrangement joins TRBV9 to TRBJ1-1; 7 positions match TRBD1. This CDR3 region has 17 residues. Germline V gene data show CDR1 as SGDLS and CDR2 as YYNGEE. V lost 4 bases and J lost 1; bases outside the gene matches: 13. The CDR3 sequence is CASSTKDRVFWNTEAFF. The CDR3 bases are TGTGCCAGCAGCACCAAAGACAGGGTTTTTTGGAACACTGAAGCTTTCTTT.

The V and J genes are TRBV2 and TRBJ1-2, with 8 bases matching TRBD1. Germline V lookup: CDR1 SNHLY, CDR2 FYNNEI. With V trimmed by 2 bases and J by 4 bases, 3 bases remained unmatched. This CDR3 is 14 amino acids long. CDR3 protein: CASSESGQGYGYTF. CDR3 DNA: TGTGCCAGCAGTGAATCCGGACAGGGCTATGGCTACACCTTC.

The chain employs TRBV5-6 and TRBJ2-7; maybe TRBD2 (6 bases). The CDR3 spans 13 residues. Germline CDR1 is SGHDT and CDR2 is YYEEEE. Trimming left V 3 bases short and J 0 bases short, with 7 bases between. Written as DNA, the CDR3 is TGTGCCAGCAGCTCTAGCGTCTCCTACGAGCAGTACGTC. Translating it yields CASSSSVSYEQYV.

This clone was observed at least ten times. This chain joins TRBV19 and TRBJ1-1, with 7 bases matching TRBD1. The ends lost 4 bases at V and 1 base at J; junction bases unmatched: 3. The CDR3 extends over 14 amino acids. Germline V gene sequence: CDR1 LNHDA, CDR2 SQIVND (reference sequence). In nucleotides, the CDR3 is TGTGCCAGTAGTAAAAGGACAGGGAACACTGAAGCTTTCTTT. Amino acid sequence: CASSKRTGNTEAFF.

The CDR3 sequence: CASSYRQGLTEAFF. The CDR3 bases are TGTGCCAGCAGCTACAGACAGGGATTGACTGAAGCTTTCTTT. The V call is TRBV3-1 (or the pseudogene TRBV3-2), the J call TRBJ1-1; 7 bases agree with TRBD1. In germline, CDR1 is LGHDT, CDR2 YNNKEL (reference sequence). The CDR3 sequence is 14 residues long. Trimming cost V 5 bases and J 5 bases; bases outside gene matches: 8.

V gene TRBV19 combines with J gene TRBJ1-2; TRBD1 matches at 8 bases. Germline V gene data show CDR1 as LNHDA and CDR2 as SQIVND (reference sequence). V lost 6 bases, J lost 10 bases, and 10 bases stayed unmatched. This CDR3 spans 13 amino acids. This CDR3 reads CASRHGQGNYYTF. CDR3 sequence (DNA): TGTGCCAGTAGACATGGACAGGGTAACTACTACACCTTC.